This TCR beta chain is from a study of response to subunit inactivated influenza vaccine. Trimming left V 5 bases short and J 2 bases short, with 13 bases between. The germline gives CDR1 DFQATT, CDR2 SNEGSKA (reference sequence). The length of the CDR3 is 14 residues. This clonotype came up a few times. TCRdb used MiXCR to reprocess the RT-PCR reads, holding one entry per CDR3 protein. The repertoire has 500,000 to 600,000 distinct CDR3 sequences, about an eighth of them found once; the top ten carry roughly a tenth. The sample here was PBMCs from blood, taken on the day of vaccination. This rearrangement joins TRBV20-1 to TRBJ2-4; the D gene is possibly TRBD2 (5 bases). The clonotype originates from a man aged 45 to 65 who received an inactivated influenza vaccine. The CDR3 loop is CSAPRERSKNIQYF. The CDR3 DNA reads TGCAGTGCTCCGAGGGAGAGATCCAAAAACATTCAGTACTTC.